The entry below describes one TCR beta chain. These data are taken from a study of cytomegalovirus exposure and HLA in healthy donors. PCR was performed using 60 Vbeta and 13 Jbeta primers. The table came from immunoSEQ multiplex PCR; TCRdb's copy has only in-frame clones and leaves some out. This sample has 99,000 or so clones; 75% to 85% occur once, and the top ten carry about 5.9%. The CDR3 covers 17 residues. With 1 base clipped from V and 2 bases from J, the junction kept 2 bases outside the gene matches. CDR1 and CDR2 (germline): MNHEY, SMNVEV (reference sequence). The sequenced material came from PBMCs. The clonotype was recovered from a man aged 18-30 years in good health and CMV-seronegative. This chain uses TRBV27 with TRBJ1-4, with 12 bases that match TRBD1. The CDR3 coding sequence is TGTGCCAGCAGTTTATTGGGACAGGGGGCGACTAATGAAAAACTGTTTTTT. Protein product: CASSLLGQGATNEKLFF.